The clone carrying this T cell receptor beta chain occurred once. Its antigen is not known. Germline V lookup: CDR1 LNHDA, CDR2 SQIVND (reference sequence). CDR3 length equals 11 residues. The V and J ends lost 4 bases and 9 bases respectively, with 9 bases between them. The data stem from a study of CD8+CD57+ T cells in acquired aplastic anemia. It was patients with CD8+CD57+ cell expansion by flow cytometry who were chosen for sequencing. Blood samples were obtained from patients who had received no prior therapy. Study observations and caveats: Between patients and controls, about 30 CD8+ CDR3 sequences were found in common.

Investigators profiled TCR beta VDJ and CDR3 from genomic DNA template. MiXCR, run by TCRdb on the reads, gives a single entry per CDR3 protein. The sample shows about 41,000 distinct CDR3 sequences, less than 65% of them seen only once. The gene calls are TRBV19 and TRBJ1-1; D gene uncertain. This sequence was found in a human donor with aplastic anemia. Sequencing input: sorted CD4+, CD8+, or CD8+CD57+ T cells (not recorded which) from PBMCs. The DNA of the CDR3 is TGTGCCAGTAGTAGGCAGAGTCAAGCTTTCTTT. This codes for CASSRQSQAFF.